These 10 T cell receptor beta chains were sequenced from one sample in a study of Graves' ophthalmopathy and Graves' hyperthyroidism. The sequenced template was RNA, covering the TCR beta CDR3 region. An opening RT-PCR round employed HTBI primers and preceded a second-round multiplex PCR. One entry per CDR3 protein, called by TCRdb with MiXCR from the multiplex PCR reads. The table shows some 400,000 distinct CDR3 sequences, with about 16% occurring only once. Sample: peripheral blood. These TCRs come from a woman under 30 with Graves' ophthalmopathy.

This clonotype was seen repeatedly, ten times or more. The chain is built from TRBV20-1 and TRBJ1-5; D perhaps matches TRBD1 (6 bases). With 3 bases removed from V and 2 bases from J, the gap between germline ends came to 17 bases. The length of the CDR3 is 16 residues. Looked up from germline, CDR1 is DFQATT and CDR2 is SNEGSKA (reference sequence). The CDR3 DNA is TGCAGTGCTAGGGGTCCTGGACAGCTGGGCAATCAGCCCCAGCATTTT. Translating it yields CSARGPGQLGNQPQHF.

The rearrangement uses TRBV15 and TRBJ1-3; D not certain. Germline CDR1 is LNHNV and CDR2 is YYDKDF (reference sequence). V was pared by 0 bases and J by 1 base, with 7 bases between. The CDR3 contains 15 residues. The CDR3: CATSRDRGSGNTIYF. As DNA, the CDR3 is TGTGCCACCAGCAGAGATAGAGGTTCTGGAAACACCATATATTTT.

This clonotype was detected ten times or more. V is TRBV6-5 and J is TRBJ2-7; 10 nucleotides match TRBD2. The CDR3 length is 15 residues. The germline CDR1 and CDR2 sequences are MNHEY and SVGAGI. Germline trimming cut 3 bases from V and 3 bases from J; bases unmatched to any gene: 5. The CDR3 DNA reads TGTGCCAGCAGTTATCGACTAGCGGGCCTCTACGAGCAGTACTTC. It encodes CASSYRLAGLYEQYF.

This clonotype appeared once. This rearrangement joins TRBV11-1 to TRBJ1-5; 11 nucleotides agree with TRBD1. Germline V CDR1 and CDR2: SGHAT, FQDESV (reference sequence). This CDR3 has 16 residues. The ends lost 4 bases at V and 6 bases at J; junction bases unmatched: 8. CDR3 nucleotide sequence: TGTGCCAGCAGCTCAACGGGACAGGGGGTCGCTCAGCCCCAGCATTTT. Its translation is CASSSTGQGVAQPQHF.

This clonotype was counted at least ten times. This chain links TRBV19 with TRBJ2-7; 9 nucleotides line up with TRBD1. Germline lookup yields CDR1 LNHDA and CDR2 SQIVND (reference sequence). V was pared by 4 bases and J by 5 bases, with 3 bases of the junction left unmatched. This CDR3 is 13 amino acids long. This CDR3 is CASSTGQGNEQYF. The CDR3, as DNA: TGTGCCAGTAGTACTGGACAGGGGAACGAGCAGTACTTC.

This clonotype was recorded at least ten times. This chain joins TRBV11-2 and TRBJ2-7; the D gene is possibly TRBD2 (7 bases). This CDR3 is built from 17 residues. Trimming cost V 4 bases and J 1 base, with 20 bases left between them. Germline lookup yields CDR1 SGHAT and CDR2 FQNNGV. The CDR3 bases are TGTGCCAGCAGCTCCAATGAGGGGGGGCGGGCTTCCTACGAGCAGTACTTC. Translating it yields CASSSNEGGRASYEQYF. Variable domain in full (rest from reference TRBV11-2 and TRBJ2-7): EAGVAQSPRYKIIEKRQSVAFWCNPISGHATLYWYQQILGQGPKLLIQFQNNGVVDDSQLPKDRFSAERLKGVDSTLKIQPAKLEDSAVYLCASSSNEGGRASYEQYFGPGTRLTVT.

Many counts were recorded for this clonotype. The rearrangement joins TRBV3-1 to TRBJ1-5, with a possible D match to TRBD1 (6 bases). CDR3 length equals 16 residues. Between the trimmed V and J ends, which lost 1 base and 7 bases, there was a span of 17 bases. Germline CDR1 and CDR2: LGHDT and YNNKEL (reference sequence). The CDR3 loop is CASSQGGRGVQQPQHF. The DNA for the CDR3 is TGTGCCAGCAGCCAAGGTGGCAGGGGTGTTCAGCAGCCCCAGCATTTT.

Ten or more counts support this clonotype. The V call is TRBV2, the J call TRBJ2-5; 7 nucleotides align to TRBD1. V was pared by 5 bases and J by 0 bases, with 6 bases of the junction left unmatched. CDR1 and CDR2 from the germline V gene are SNHLY and FYNNEI. The CDR3 consists of 15 residues. CDR3 sequence: CASSKGQADQETQYF. The CDR3 DNA sequence: TGTGCCAGCAGTAAAGGACAGGCAGACCAAGAGACCCAGTACTTC.

At least ten counts were recorded for this clonotype. This sequence joins TRBV7-2 and TRBJ1-6; D not resolved. CDR1 and CDR2 from the germline V gene are SGHTA and FQGNSA. Trimming removed 5 bases from V and 7 bases from J, with 18 bases in between. The CDR3 runs 16 residues. This chain's CDR3 is CASSTTLGSGNSPLHF. The CDR3, as DNA: TGTGCCAGCAGCACAACCCTCGGGTCCGGAAATTCACCCCTCCACTTT.

This clonotype was found many times. The genes are TRBV27 and TRBJ2-7; 8 nucleotides match TRBD2. The J segment lost 3 bases and the V segment lost 6 bases, leaving 7 bases of the junction unmatched. Germline CDR1 MNHEY, CDR2 SMNVEV (reference sequence). The CDR3 length is 14 residues. This chain's CDR3 is CASRAAGGNYEQYF. The CDR3 coding sequence is TGTGCCAGCAGGGCTGCGGGGGGAAACTACGAGCAGTACTTC.